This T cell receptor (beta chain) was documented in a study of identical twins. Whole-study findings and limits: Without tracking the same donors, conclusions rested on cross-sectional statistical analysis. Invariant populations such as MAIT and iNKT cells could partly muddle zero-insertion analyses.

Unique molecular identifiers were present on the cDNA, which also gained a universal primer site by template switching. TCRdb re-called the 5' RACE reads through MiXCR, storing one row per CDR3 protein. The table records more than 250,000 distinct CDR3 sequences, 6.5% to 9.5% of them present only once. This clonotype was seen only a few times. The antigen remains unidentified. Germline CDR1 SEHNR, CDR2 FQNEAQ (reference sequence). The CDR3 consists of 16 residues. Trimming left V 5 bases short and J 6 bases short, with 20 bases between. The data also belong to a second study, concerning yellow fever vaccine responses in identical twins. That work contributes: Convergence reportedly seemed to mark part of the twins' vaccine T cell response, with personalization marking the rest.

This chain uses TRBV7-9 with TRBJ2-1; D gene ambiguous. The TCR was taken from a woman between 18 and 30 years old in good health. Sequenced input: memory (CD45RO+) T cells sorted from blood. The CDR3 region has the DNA TGTGCCAGCAGCGGGCGACTCCTTTCCCCTCCCAATGAGCAGTTCTTC. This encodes CASSGRLLSPPNEQFF.